This T cell receptor beta chain was recovered during a study of blood T cell repertoires in COVID-19. For the study at large: COVID-19 samples, acute and convalescent, were from the United States, Italy and Spain.

Produced via immunoSEQ multiplex PCR; TCRdb's table is partial and in-frame only. This table holds approximately 230,000 clones, 86% found once. V lost 3 bases, J lost 0 bases, and 6 bases lay in between. Per the germline V gene, CDR1 is LNHDA and CDR2 is SQIVND (reference sequence). The CDR3 is made up of 15 amino acids. V and J are TRBV19 and TRBJ2-6; no reliable D call. The source material was peripheral blood. This receptor was identified in a man younger than 45 who had recovered from COVID-19. In DNA form, the CDR3 reads TGTGCCAGTAGTATTACCTACTCTGGGGCCAACGTCCTGACTTTC. It is translated as CASSITYSGANVLTF.